These 27 T cell receptor beta chains share one sample of origin, sequenced in a study of lymphopenia after photon versus proton radiotherapy. Assay: immunoSEQ multiplex PCR; the TCRdb copy retains only in-frame clones and omits some. This table has roughly 23,000 clones, 80% to 95% appearing once. The material sequenced was peripheral blood, taken from a patient treated with proton-based radiotherapy. These receptors all stem from a woman in her 70s with pancreatic cancer. Some clones in this sample may be carry-over from other donors' samples.

The rearrangement joins TRBV10-3 to TRBJ2-1; tentatively, D is TRBD1 or TRBD2 (5 bases each). CDR1 and CDR2 from the germline V gene are ENHRY and SYGVKD. With 2 bases removed from V and 5 bases from J, the gap between germline ends came to 13 bases. This CDR3 comprises 15 residues. CDR3 residues: CAISEGDRRNNEQFF. In DNA, the CDR3 is TGTGCCATCAGTGAGGGGGACCGACGAAACAATGAGCAGTTCTTC.

This sequence joins TRBV4-2 and TRBJ1-1, with D maybe TRBD1 (6 bases). Germline CDR1 is LGHNA and CDR2 is YNFKEQ. V was cut by 3 bases and J by 7 bases, with 18 bases left in between. CDR3 length: 15 residues. Written as DNA, the CDR3 is TGTGCCAGCAGCCAGTTAACAGGGAGTCAGAGTGAAGCTTTCTTT. This codes for CASSQLTGSQSEAFF.

This chain links TRBV27 with TRBJ2-1, with D perhaps TRBD2 (5 bases). CDR3 length: 15 residues. The ends were cut back, 8 bases at V and 0 bases at J, with 14 bases in the middle. CDR1 is MNHEY, CDR2 SMNVEV, per germline (reference sequence). In nucleotides, the CDR3 is TGTGCCAGCGTAGCGATTCGGTTCTCCTACAATGAGCAGTTCTTC. It is translated as CASVAIRFSYNEQFF.

The CDR3 protein is CASSSTRARSTDTQYF. The CDR3 bases are TGTGCCAGCAGCTCCACCCGCGCCCGGTCCACAGATACGCAGTATTTT. The V and J genes are TRBV5-6 and TRBJ2-3; unclear D gene. This CDR3 has 16 residues. Between the trimmed V and J ends, which lost 3 bases and 2 bases, there was a span of 16 bases. The germline V gene has CDR1 SGHDT and CDR2 YYEEEE.

The chain is built from TRBV11-2 and TRBJ2-2; D is unclear. V dropped 3 bases and J dropped 1 base, with 9 bases sitting between them. CDR3 length: 15 residues. Germline values: CDR1 SGHAT, CDR2 FQNNGV. The CDR3 nucleotides read TGTGCCAGCAGCTTCCGGCAGTTGAACACCGGGGAGCTGTTTTTT. Protein product: CASSFRQLNTGELFF.

The chain joins TRBV5-1 to TRBJ2-2, with D perhaps matching TRBD1 or TRBD2 (5 bases each). V lost 6 bases and J lost 3, with 21 bases in between. Germline V gene sequence: CDR1 SGHRS, CDR2 YFSETQ. The CDR3 length is 17 residues. The CDR3 spells CASTPQPGRRDTGELFF. CDR3 nucleotides: TGCGCCAGCACCCCCCAACCGGGGCGACGCGACACCGGGGAGCTGTTTTTT.

The V gene is TRBV7-2, the J gene TRBJ2-1; D perhaps matches TRBD2 (5 bases). The CDR3 has 14 residues. CDR1 is SGHTA and CDR2 is FQGNSA in the germline V gene. V was shortened by 5 bases and J by 5 bases, with 13 bases between the two germline ends. The CDR3, as DNA: TGTGCCAGCAGCCGAGGGATCGGTAACAATGAGCAGTTCTTC. Amino acid sequence: CASSRGIGNNEQFF.

The V and J genes are TRBV6-6 and TRBJ1-1; D gene uncertain. V lost 4 bases to trimming and J lost 1 base, with 10 bases between them. The CDR3 has 14 amino acids. CDR1 is MNHNY, CDR2 SVGAGI, per germline (reference sequence). CDR3 in amino acids: CASSSGWGNTEAFF. Here the CDR3 DNA reads TGTGCCAGCAGTTCAGGATGGGGGAACACTGAAGCTTTCTTT.

The rearrangement uses TRBV15 and TRBJ2-3; D unresolved. The V end was cut by 0 bases, the J end by 1 base, with 14 bases between. The CDR3 contains 17 residues. Germline V gene sequence: CDR1 LNHNV, CDR2 YYDKDF (reference sequence). CDR3 nucleotides: TGTGCCACCAGCAGAGATCCCAGCCGGCCCGGCACAGATACGCAGTATTTT. Its protein product is CATSRDPSRPGTDTQYF.

The chain recombines TRBV2 with TRBJ2-2; D is possibly TRBD1 or TRBD2 (5 bases each). Trimming cost V 8 bases and J 5 bases, with 15 bases left between them. Germline CDR1 and CDR2: SNHLY and FYNNEI. This CDR3 region has 14 residues. The CDR3 DNA sequence: TGTGCCAGCCGGCCGGGACCTGGAACCGGGGAGCTGTTTTTT. Protein product: CASRPGPGTGELFF.

A single count supports this clone. The rearrangement links TRBV5-5 to TRBJ1-3; D is uncertain. Germline V lookup: CDR1 SGHKS, CDR2 YYEKEE (reference sequence). The CDR3 has 14 amino acids. V was shortened by 1 base and J by 0 bases, with 5 bases between the two germline ends. This chain's CDR3 is CASSLLLSGNTIYF. The CDR3 bases are TGTGCCAGCAGCTTGCTCCTCTCTGGAAACACCATATATTTT. The full variable domain, completed using reference TRBV5-5 and TRBJ1-3, is DAGVTQSPTHLIKTRGQQVTLRCSPISGHKSVSWYQQVLGQGPQFIFQYYEKEERGRGNFPDRFSARQFPNYSSELNVNALLLGDSALYLCASSLLLSGNTIYFGEGSWLTVV.

This clone was detected only a few times. This chain connects TRBV28 to TRBJ1-2; tentatively, D is TRBD1 (6 bases). The CDR3 extends over 13 amino acids. Trimming took off 6 bases at V and 7 bases at J, with 15 bases between the two ends. Germline values: CDR1 MDHEN, CDR2 SYDVKM. The CDR3 protein is CASRQGTQGGYTF. CDR3 sequence (DNA): TGTGCCAGCAGACAAGGGACACAGGGTGGCTACACCTTC.

The gene calls are TRBV11-3 and TRBJ1-1; D gene ambiguous. The CDR3 runs to 13 residues. Germline V gene sequence: CDR1 SGHNT, CDR2 YENEEA. Trimming took off 5 bases at V and 1 base at J, with 8 bases between the two ends. Here the CDR3 reads CASSRAANTEAFF. The CDR3 DNA is TGTGCCAGCAGCCGAGCAGCGAACACTGAAGCTTTCTTT.

The chain employs TRBV30 and TRBJ2-1; 7 nucleotides align to TRBD2. Germline lookup yields CDR1 GTSNPN and CDR2 SVGIG (reference sequence). CDR3 length: 16 amino acids. V lost 2 bases to trimming and J lost 4 bases; unmatched junction nucleotides: 11. This chain's CDR3 is CAWSPTPAGRYNEQFF. The CDR3 DNA sequence: TGTGCCTGGAGTCCGACCCCAGCGGGAAGGTACAATGAGCAGTTCTTC.

The chain uses TRBV5-1 and TRBJ2-1; 14 nucleotides match TRBD2. Losses at the gene ends were 3 bases for V and 6 bases for J; bases not matched to a gene: 8. This CDR3 is built from 17 residues. Per germline, CDR1 SGHRS and CDR2 YFSETQ. CDR3 in amino acids: CASSWGLAGVISNEQFF. CDR3 bases: TGCGCCAGCAGCTGGGGACTAGCGGGAGTGATTTCCAATGAGCAGTTCTTC.

J is TRBJ2-7 and V is TRBV5-1; 10 bases line up with TRBD2. CDR3 length: 14 residues. From germline, CDR1 is SGHRS and CDR2 YFSETQ. The V gene end was trimmed by 2 bases and the J gene end by 2 bases; junction bases not matched to a gene: 1. The CDR3 nucleotides read TGCGCCAGCAGCTTTACTAGCGGGGCCTACGAGCAGTACTTC. It encodes CASSFTSGAYEQYF.

V usage is TRBV6-1 and J usage is TRBJ2-4; tentative D call: TRBD2 (6 bases). The CDR3 extends over 17 amino acids. The V end was cut by 4 bases, the J end by 8 bases, with 24 bases between. Germline V gives CDR1 MNHNS, CDR2 SASEGT. CDR3 nucleotides: TGTGCCAGCAGTGCAGACCCCCCGGGGGTACGTTTTGACATTCAGTACTTC. It translates to CASSADPPGVRFDIQYF.

The chain combines TRBV29-1 with TRBJ2-1; TRBD2 matches at 14 bases. The length of the CDR3 is 12 residues. Germline loops: CDR1 SQVTM, CDR2 ANQGSEA. The CDR3 coding sequence is TGCACCGGGACTAGCGGGAGCGATGAGCAGTTCTTC. Its protein product is CTGTSGSDEQFF.

The rearrangement uses TRBV14 and TRBJ2-2, with D unresolved. The CDR3 contains 14 residues. Looked up from germline, CDR1 is SGHDN and CDR2 is FVKESK. Trimming left V 0 bases short and J 5 bases short, with 7 bases between. The CDR3 region is CASSQDWETGELFF. CDR3 in DNA: TGTGCCAGCAGCCAAGATTGGGAAACCGGGGAGCTGTTTTTT. Together with reference TRBV14 and TRBJ2-2, the CDR3 gives the full variable domain: EAGVTQFPSHSVIEKGQTVTLRCDPISGHDNLYWYRRVMGKEIKFLLHFVKESKQDESGMPNNRFLAERTGGTYSTLKVQPAELEDSGVYFCASSQDWETGELFFGEGSRLTVL.

The chain links TRBV10-3 to TRBJ2-7; 7 nucleotides align to TRBD2. Per germline, CDR1 ENHRY and CDR2 SYGVKD. The CDR3 has 14 amino acids. V shed 3 bases and J 4 bases; nucleotides not matched to a gene: 6. CDR3 DNA: TGTGCCATCAGTGACCGCGGGAGTGAGTACGAGCAGTACTTC. Translation gives CAISDRGSEYEQYF.

The gene calls are TRBV27 and TRBJ1-5; the D gene is possibly TRBD1 (5 bases). Germline V gives CDR1 MNHEY, CDR2 SMNVEV (reference sequence). The length of the CDR3 is 19 residues. V was pared by 6 bases and J by 6 bases, with 30 bases between. The chain's CDR3 is CASSPLREGRGGWGQPQHF. DNA for the CDR3: TGTGCCAGCAGCCCGCTTAGGGAGGGAAGGGGAGGGTGGGGTCAGCCCCAGCATTTT.

This chain links TRBV5-5 with TRBJ2-5; TRBD1 aligns across 10 bases. CDR3 length: 14 amino acids. The V gene end was trimmed by 4 bases and the J gene end by 5 bases; junction bases not matched to a gene: 5. CDR1 is SGHKS and CDR2 is YYEKEE in the germline V gene (reference sequence). The CDR3 is CASSQQDRGETQYF. CDR3 sequence (DNA): TGTGCCAGCAGCCAACAGGACAGGGGGGAGACCCAGTACTTC.

The gene calls are TRBV7-2 and TRBJ2-7, with D perhaps TRBD1 (6 bases). Trimming took 3 bases from V and 0 from J, leaving 12 bases between them. Looked up from germline, CDR1 is SGHTA and CDR2 is FQGNSA. This CDR3 is 15 amino acids long. This chain's CDR3 is CASSFGQQISYEQYF. In DNA, the CDR3 is TGTGCCAGCAGCTTCGGACAGCAGATCTCCTACGAGCAGTACTTC. The whole variable domain, filled in from reference TRBV7-2 and TRBJ2-7, reads GAGVSQSPSNKVTEKGKDVELRCDPISGHTALYWYRQSLGQGLEFLIYFQGNSAPDKSGLPSDRFSAERTGGSVSTLTIQRTQQEDSAVYLCASSFGQQISYEQYFGPGTRLTVT.

The chain has TRBV13 and TRBJ2-2, with 7 positions matching TRBD1. The V segment lost 0 bases and the J segment 6 bases; nucleotides outside the gene matches: 1. Germline loops: CDR1 PRHDT, CDR2 FYEKMQ (reference sequence). The CDR3 covers 14 residues. CDR3 DNA sequence: TGTGCCAGCAGCTTAGGTGGGACAGCCGGGGAGCTGTTTTTT. Its protein product is CASSLGGTAGELFF.

The rearrangement joins TRBV19 to TRBJ2-7, with D unclear. Germline loops: CDR1 LNHDA, CDR2 SQIVND (reference sequence). The CDR3 has 14 amino acids. Trimming took off 3 bases at V and 7 bases at J, with 16 bases between the two ends. The DNA of the CDR3 is TGTGCCAGTAGTATGTTTGGTGAACTGGGGGAGCAGTACTTC. It specifies CASSMFGELGEQYF.

The chain recombines TRBV30 with TRBJ1-5, with 7 bases that match TRBD1. V gave up 1 base and J gave up 7 bases; unmatched junction bases: 10. The CDR3 is 15 amino acids. The germline V gene encodes CDR1 GTSNPN and CDR2 SVGIG (reference sequence). The CDR3 sequence: CAWSAYRGPQQPQHF. DNA for the CDR3: TGTGCCTGGAGTGCTTACAGGGGCCCCCAGCAGCCCCAGCATTTT.

V is TRBV5-4 and J is TRBJ2-5, with 7 nucleotides matching TRBD2. This CDR3 spans 14 amino acids. V shed 2 bases, J shed 5 bases, and the junction held 6 bases outside the gene matches. In germline, CDR1 is SGHNT, CDR2 YYREEE (reference sequence). For the CDR3, the DNA is TGTGCCAGCAGCTTTTGGGAGGGCGACGAGACCCAGTACTTC. Encoded protein: CASSFWEGDETQYF. Filled out from reference TRBV5-4 and TRBJ2-5, the complete variable domain reads ETGVTQSPTHLIKTRGQQVTLRCSSQSGHNTVSWYQQALGQGPQFIFQYYREEENGRGNFPPRFSGLQFPNYSSELNVNALELDDSALYLCASSFWEGDETQYFGPGTRLLVL.